This T cell receptor (beta chain) was profiled in a study of T cells expressing NK-cell markers. As for this clonotype: The antigen remains unidentified.

CDR1 and CDR2 from the germline V gene are KGHDR and SFDVKD. This CDR3 region has 16 residues. Overall study results and limits: About six of the donors carried dominant NKG2C+ clonotypes that took up roughly 1.0-8% of their CD8+ T cells.

TCRdb re-called the 5' RACE reads and shows each CDR3 protein once, DNA omitted. Its table lists around 470,000 distinct CDR3 sequences. The sample taken for sequencing was blood T cells: a sorted CD56 or NKG2C T cell subset, CD4+ or CD8+ T cells, or bulk PBMC T cells (not recorded which). The chain recombines TRBV24-1 with TRBJ2-1; the TCRdb call, TRBD2, lacks DNA for checking. This clonotype was obtained from a woman in her forties or fifties in good health. This CDR3 reads CATSDPKGLAGNEQFF.